These T cell receptor beta chains were read from a single sample in a study of cytomegalovirus exposure and HLA in healthy donors. Using immunoSEQ multiplex PCR, the repertoire was profiled, and TCRdb retains in-frame clones only, with some absent. The sample comprises approximately 160,000 clones, roughly 75% of which are singletons, and over 1.1% rests with the top ten. The sequencing input was PBMCs. The receptors derive from a man between 18 and 35 years old in good health and CMV-seronegative. CDR3s leave out the opening cysteine and the closing phenylalanine or tryptophan. The D gene is left open where the match is weak.

J gene | D gene | V gene | CDR3 protein
TRBJ2-6 | NA | TRBV29-1 | SVERDIDSGANVLT
TRBJ2-7 | TRBD2 | TRBV5-1 | ASSFGTSGSGYEQY
TRBJ1-1 | NA | TRBV19 | ASSLNTEAF
TRBJ2-7 | TRBD1 | TRBV7-9 | ASSPGQGYEQY
TRBJ1-2 | NA | TRBV15 | ATSRDLGGGYGYT
TRBJ2-7 | NA | TRBV7-9 | ASSRRSYEQY
TRBJ2-5 | TRBD2 | TRBV10-2 | ASSGPAGAPYQETQY
TRBJ2-7 | NA | TRBV5-5 | ASTPRRGYYEQY
TRBJ2-7 | NA | TRBV4-1 | ASSQPSGTPFSYEQY
TRBJ2-1 | TRBD2 | TRBV4-3 | ASSDREAAYSEQF
TRBJ1-4 | TRBD1 | TRBV7-8 | ASSTGTGKEKLF
TRBJ2-7 | TRBD2 | TRBV12-5 | ASSTSGATYEQY
TRBJ2-7 | TRBD1 | TRBV5-4 | ASSVGQGAYEQY
TRBJ2-7 | TRBD1 | TRBV6-5 | ASSYGQDYTYEQY
TRBJ1-1 | NA | TRBV25-1 | ASSEVRGYDTEAF
TRBJ2-7 | TRBD2 | TRBV5-6 | ASSGGTSSAYEQY
TRBJ2-1 | TRBD2 | TRBV23-1 | ASSQGEGPPWNEQF
TRBJ2-7 | NA | TRBV6-5 | ASSPSLGGQY
TRBJ2-7 | TRBD1 | TRBV9 | ASSSRDRGPYEQY
TRBJ2-1 | TRBD2 | TRBV19 | ASSIGLAGDPGEQF
TRBJ2-3 | NA | TRBV6-1 | ASSEAGTSTDTQY
TRBJ2-2 | NA | TRBV19 | ASSGGMNTGELF
TRBJ2-7 | NA | TRBV28 | ATRERAKFEQY
TRBJ1-1 | NA | TRBV7-9 | ATDRQNTEAF
TRBJ2-7 | NA | TRBV2 | ASTQVAYEQY
TRBJ2-7 | NA | TRBV7-9 | ASSLGQQLYEQY
TRBJ2-7 | NA | TRBV7-2 | ASSTDSYEQY
TRBJ2-7 | NA | TRBV4-3 | ASSQDLAPYEQY
TRBJ2-7 | TRBD1 | TRBV6-6 | ASSDRGREQY
TRBJ1-4 | NA | TRBV27 | ASRPIRGGSNEKLF
TRBJ2-1 | NA | TRBV10-3 | AISDLTYNEQF
TRBJ2-1 | TRBD2 | TRBV6-6 | ASSGAGGGHYNEQF
TRBJ2-3 | NA | TRBV9 | ASNGGAHTDTQY
TRBJ2-5 | TRBD1 | TRBV5-6 | ASSLVGQTQETQY
TRBJ1-5 | NA | TRBV7-2 | ASSILGTGNQPQH
TRBJ2-5 | TRBD2 | TRBV11-2 | ASSPGASGREGTQY
TRBJ2-7 | NA | TRBV10-3 | AISVGLSYEQY
TRBJ1-3 | TRBD1 | TRBV6-5 | ASSYQGVSGNTIY
TRBJ2-5 | TRBD1 | TRBV11-2 | ASSLQGDPLGETQY
TRBJ2-5 | NA | TRBV28 | ASSLGGLEETQY
TRBJ1-1 | NA | TRBV6-5 | ASSYGRARLNTEAF
TRBJ1-1 | NA | TRBV5-1 | ASSLHGGNTEAF
TRBJ1-4 | NA | TRBV19 | ASSTTHIQGSSEKLF
TRBJ1-5 | NA | TRBV4-3 | ASSQDWQGNQPQH
TRBJ2-2 | NA | TRBV5-1 | ASSPGQLGPGELF
TRBJ2-3 | NA | TRBV4-3 | ASSQDWGEQTPDTQY
TRBJ1-2 | TRBD1 | TRBV5-4 | ASSQGQGANGYT
TRBJ2-5 | TRBD1 | TRBV28 | ASSLPGQGWGTETQY
TRBJ2-7 | NA | TRBV7-9 | SSSSSGREQY
TRBJ2-1 | TRBD2 | TRBV7-9 | ASSSRLAGPYNEQF
TRBJ2-3 | NA | TRBV20-1 | SARDLGIAY
TRBJ2-7 | NA | TRBV5-6 | ASSHDSYEQY
TRBJ1-2 | NA | TRBV19 | ASEIRTFEGGYT